This entry describes one T cell receptor (beta chain). CDR3 length: 13 residues. Unmatched junction bases numbered 6, after V lost 8 bases and J lost 4 bases. From germline, CDR1 is SGHRS and CDR2 YFSETQ. The source of the sample is a study of blood T cell repertoires in COVID-19. Across the study: Nucleic acid was either cDNA or gDNA, and it came from T cells, B-cell-depleted T cells, or PBMCs.

Generated by immunoSEQ multiplex PCR, the TCRdb table keeps only in-frame clones and is missing some. The sample shows 150,000 to 200,000 clones, around four fifths of them seen only once. Clinical history as reported by participants underpinned cohort assignment. Exposed participants encountered a COVID-19 case during the 2 weeks preceding study entry. The sequence was collected from a man aged 65 to 79 who had been exposed to COVID-19. What was sequenced was PBMCs or T cells enriched from blood (not recorded which). The V call is TRBV5-1, the J call TRBJ1-2; 9 positions agree with TRBD1. CDR3 region: CASTGGGRYGYTF. CDR3 nucleotides: TGCGCCAGTACAGGGGGCGGACGCTATGGCTACACCTTC.